This TCR beta chain was sequenced for a study of cytomegalovirus exposure and HLA in healthy donors. Study findings and constraints: The listing of 150 to 200 TCR beta chains classed them as cytomegalovirus-associated. HLA allele associations emerged for around 15,000 TCR beta sequences in a later analysis, at 0.05 false discovery rate. The classifier reportedly diagnosed cytomegalovirus status with high sensitivity and specificity. Looking again later, the authors saw that most CMV-associated TCR beta chains seemed HLA-restricted.

In regard to this clone: Antigen unknown.

This CDR3 is 15 amino acids long. Germline CDR1 and CDR2: SGHKS and YYEKEE (reference sequence). Trimming removed 1 base from V and 1 base from J, with 11 bases in between. The PCR used 60 Vbeta and 13 Jbeta primers. Sequencing was performed with immunoSEQ multiplex PCR; in TCRdb, only in-frame clones are kept and a portion is missing. Of 100,000 or so clones detected, about 79% appear once; the ten largest clones hold 0.9% to 1.5%. What was sequenced was PBMCs. This rearrangement joins TRBV5-5 to TRBJ1-2; D might be TRBD1 (5 bases). The sequence was obtained from a woman aged 18-29 years in good health and CMV-seronegative. The CDR3 coding sequence is TGTGCCAGCAGCTTGCGCGACAGACTTAACTATGGCTACACCTTC. Translation: CASSLRDRLNYGYTF.